The TCR beta chain under discussion was sequenced for a study of metastatic and nonmetastatic thyroid tumors. General study points: According to reports, the diversity of TCR beta was significantly higher in malignant thyroid tumors than in benign nodules, and this held in both blood and tumor samples.

This clone was seen many times. What it binds is not known. The CDR3 runs to 15 residues. Germline CDR1 and CDR2: LGHDT and YNNKEL (reference sequence). The ends were cut back, 1 base at V and 5 bases at J, with 14 bases in the middle. As processed by the authors: The authors used CDR3 differences across clinicopathological groups to build a distant-metastasis classifier for papillary thyroid cancer. TCRdb reprocessed the PCR reads via MiXCR. Clone size and V and J calls follow TCRdb, not the original study. The table has tens of thousands of clones, approximately 12% seen once; the top ten hold approximately 10%. Each patient went into thyroid surgery without having received any treatment.

This receptor was taken from a female donor with papillary thyroid cancer or a benign thyroid nodule (not recorded which). Some clones in this sample may be carry-over from other donors' samples. This chain connects TRBV3-1 to TRBJ2-5, with D unresolved. Sequencing was done on a sample of blood. The DNA for the CDR3 is TGTGCCAGCAGCCAAGGGTTAGCCTCGATGGAGACCCAGTACTTC. Protein sequence: CASSQGLASMETQYF.